This T cell receptor beta chain was found in a study of tissue T cells after allogeneic stem cell transplantation. Whole-study findings and limits: Shared clones across patients were few; motif clustering revealed tissue-specific shared signatures.

Comparators without hematopoietic cell transplant had other cancers, at least five gastrointestinal samples, and no known gastrointestinal disease. Germline CDR1 and CDR2: SGHTA and FQGNSA. The CDR3 runs to 15 residues. Germline trimming cut 5 bases from V and 7 bases from J; bases unmatched to any gene: 11. This clone appeared once. Antigen unknown. Measured with immunoSEQ multiplex PCR; TCRdb has only the in-frame clones, and not every one. Of under 4,000 clones in the sample, just under 70% are singletons; the top ten hold around 15%. This TCR came from a male donor aged 60 or over with lung cancer. Source: tissue from the right colon, taken at autopsy. The chain recombines TRBV7-2 with TRBJ2-1, with 7 bases lining up with TRBD1. The DNA for the CDR3 is TGTGCCAGCAGCCCTCCCAAAGGGGGCCGAAATGAGCAGTTCTTC. Protein: CASSPPKGGRNEQFF.